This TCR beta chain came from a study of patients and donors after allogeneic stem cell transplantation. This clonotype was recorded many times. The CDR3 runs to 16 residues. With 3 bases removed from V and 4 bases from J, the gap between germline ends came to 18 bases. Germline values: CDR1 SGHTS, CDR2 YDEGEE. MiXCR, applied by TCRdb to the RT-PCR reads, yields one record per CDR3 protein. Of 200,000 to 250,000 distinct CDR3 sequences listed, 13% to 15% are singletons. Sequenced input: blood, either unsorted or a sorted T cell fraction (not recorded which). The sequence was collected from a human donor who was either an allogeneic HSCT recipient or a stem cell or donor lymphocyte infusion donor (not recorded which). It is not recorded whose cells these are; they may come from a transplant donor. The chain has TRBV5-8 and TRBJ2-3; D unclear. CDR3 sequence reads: CASSSLLGSSADTQYF. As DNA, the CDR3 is TGTGCCAGCAGCTCCCTCCTAGGATCATCAGCAGATACGCAGTATTTT.